One and the same sample provided the 22 T cell receptor beta chains below, sequenced in a study of T cells after yellow fever vaccination. TCRdb independently ran MiXCR on the 5' RACE reads; one entry per CDR3 protein. The sample has over 300,000 distinct CDR3 sequences, over 3.5% seen once; the top ten hold 20% to 25%. Sequenced material: PBMCs, taken 5 days after the yellow fever booster vaccination. The receptors derive from a man aged 18 to 35 who received the YFV17D yellow fever vaccine.

This clonotype was seen repeatedly, ten times or more. The chain uses TRBV12-3 or TRBV12-4 and TRBJ2-5; 9 nucleotides agree with TRBD2. V was pared by 6 bases and J by 3 bases, with 11 bases of the junction left unmatched. This CDR3 is 16 amino acids long. The CDR3 DNA is TGTGCCAGCAGCCCCCAACTGCGGGGGGGTGAAGAGACCCAGTACTTC. Translation gives CASSPQLRGGEETQYF.

The V gene is TRBV5-4, the J gene TRBJ1-1, with D possibly TRBD1 on 6 matching bases. V gave up 4 bases and J gave up 4 bases, with 14 bases separating them. CDR1 is SGHNT and CDR2 is YYREEE in the germline V gene (reference sequence). CDR3 size: 14 residues. CDR3 in amino acids: CASSRGQWGTEAFF. In DNA form, the CDR3 reads TGTGCCAGCAGCCGGGGACAATGGGGCACTGAAGCTTTCTTT.

The chain links TRBV28 to TRBJ2-7, with D tentatively TRBD1 or TRBD2 (5 bases each). Trimming pared 6 bases from V and 4 bases from J, leaving 13 bases between. The CDR3 is 13 amino acids. The germline gives CDR1 MDHEN, CDR2 SYDVKM. CDR3 sequence reads: CASSPGRRYEQYV. CDR3 DNA: TGTGCCAGCAGCCCGGGACGGAGATACGAGCAGTACGTC.

This clonotype has more than one count but fewer than ten. This chain links TRBV27 with TRBJ1-2, with no clear D. Trimming cost V 0 bases and J 3 bases, with 14 bases left between them. CDR3 length: 16 amino acids. Germline CDR1 MNHEY, CDR2 SMNVEV (reference sequence). The CDR3 DNA reads as TGTGCCAGCAGTTTATCCGTGCTCCCCGGTCACTATGGCTACACCTTC. It translates to CASSLSVLPGHYGYTF.

This clonotype was counted many times. The chain joins TRBV18 to TRBJ1-1; tentative D call: TRBD1 (5 bases). CDR1 KGHSH and CDR2 LQKENI come from the germline V gene. V gave up 9 bases and J gave up 1 base, with 12 bases separating them. The CDR3 spans 13 residues. The CDR3 DNA sequence: TGTGCCAGTTATCAGACAGAGAACACTGAAGCTTTCTTT. Translating it yields CASYQTENTEAFF.

The rearrangement links TRBV20-1 to TRBJ2-4, with D perhaps matching TRBD2 (5 bases). CDR3 length: 13 amino acids. With 7 bases removed from V and 2 bases from J, the gap between germline ends came to 12 bases. The germline V gene has CDR1 DFQATT and CDR2 SNEGSKA (reference sequence). CDR3 sequence: CSVTRGSKNIQYF. Here the CDR3 DNA reads TGCAGTGTTACTAGAGGATCCAAAAACATTCAGTACTTC.

V usage is TRBV11-1 and J usage is TRBJ2-5; D ambiguous. Germline lookup yields CDR1 SGHAT and CDR2 FQDESV (reference sequence). V was shortened by 0 bases and J by 0 bases, with 8 bases between the two germline ends. CDR3 length equals 15 residues. The CDR3 region is CASSLALTDQETQYF. CDR3 DNA sequence: TGTGCCAGCAGCTTAGCGCTAACAGACCAAGAGACCCAGTACTTC.

For the CDR3, the DNA is TGTGCCAGCAGCCCCTCCCCCAGGGTTGATGAGCAGTTCTTC. Amino acid sequence: CASSPSPRVDEQFF. This chain connects TRBV6-2 or TRBV6-3 to TRBJ2-1; D is perhaps TRBD1 (5 bases). The CDR3 runs to 14 residues. Between the trimmed V and J ends, which lost 6 bases and 8 bases, there was a span of 17 bases. CDR1 is MNHEY and CDR2 is SVGEGT in the germline V gene.

Comment on this clonotype: The DNA is omitted, as the CDR3 cannot be located on it reliably, and the CDR3 follows TCRdb's listing. The rearrangement uses TRBV24-1 and TRBJ2-2; no DNA check was done on the table's D call, TRBD2. The CDR3 is 16 residues long, ends included. CDR1 is KGHDR and CDR2 is SFDVKD in the germline V gene. The chain's CDR3 is CATSDLFGRGTGELYF.

The chain combines TRBV6-6 with TRBJ2-3; 8 bases match TRBD1. Unmatched junction bases numbered 12, after V lost 7 bases and J lost 3 bases. Germline values: CDR1 MNHNY, CDR2 SVGAGI (reference sequence). The CDR3 contains 16 residues. The CDR3 reads CASISGLRTGTDTQYF. CDR3 nucleotides: TGTGCCAGCATCTCCGGGTTAAGGACAGGGACAGATACGCAGTATTTT.

Concerning this clonotype itself: Germline and junction disagree at one end, which may indicate a read error. J is TRBJ2-1 and V is TRBV7-7; TRBD1 aligns across 7 bases. Germline assignment: CDR1 SSHAT and CDR2 FNYEAQ (reference sequence). CDR3 length: 16 residues. In nucleotides, the CDR3 is TGTGCTAGCAGCGCAGGGACAGCCGTCTCCTACAATGAGCAGTTCTTC. Its translation: CASSAGTAVSYNEQFF.

This clonotype was recorded a few times. This rearrangement joins TRBV6-5 to TRBJ1-2; 8 bases agree with TRBD1. With V trimmed by 6 bases and J by 6 bases, 15 bases remained unmatched. Germline V gene lookup returns CDR1 MNHEY and CDR2 SVGAGI. This CDR3 contains 16 residues. The CDR3: CASSLLGAGGRDGYTF. The CDR3 DNA follows: TGTGCCAGCAGCCTCCTCGGGGCAGGGGGCAGGGATGGCTACACCTTC.

The J gene is TRBJ2-5, the V gene TRBV5-1, with 7 bases identical to TRBD2. This CDR3 comprises 15 residues. CDR1 is SGHRS, CDR2 YFSETQ, per germline. The V and J ends lost 6 bases and 6 bases, in that order; junction bases with no gene match: 14. The CDR3 loop reads CASNPRGDGGKTQYF. The DNA for the CDR3 is TGCGCCAGCAACCCCCGGGGGGACGGAGGGAAGACCCAGTACTTC.

This chain uses TRBV4-3 with TRBJ2-2; D ambiguous. The V gene's germline CDR1 is LGHNA and CDR2 YSLEER. V lost 3 bases, J lost 6 bases, and 5 bases lay in between. This CDR3 has 12 residues. CDR3 coding DNA: TGCGCCAGCAGCCAGCAAGCCGGGGAGCTGTTTTTT. Translated, it gives CASSQQAGELFF.

The V gene is TRBV9, the J gene TRBJ1-1, with D unresolved. The germline V gene encodes CDR1 SGDLS and CDR2 YYNGEE. V dropped 1 base and J dropped 4 bases, with 23 bases sitting between them. The CDR3 extends over 18 amino acids. DNA of the CDR3: TGTGCCAGCAGCGTAAACCCAAGTCGAACGGGGAGTAGCACTGAAGCTTTCTTT. Translation: CASSVNPSRTGSSTEAFF.

This clonotype showed up just a few times. The chain combines TRBV5-6 with TRBJ2-1, with D possibly matching TRBD1 (7 bases). Trimming left V 4 bases short and J 2 bases short, with 13 bases between. Germline-derived CDR1 and CDR2 are SGHDT and YYEEEE. The CDR3 has 15 residues. Here the CDR3 reads CASSPQGGAYNEQFF. The CDR3 bases are TGTGCCAGCAGCCCCCAGGGGGGCGCCTACAATGAGCAGTTCTTC.

CDR3 nucleotides: TGTGCCAGTAGGCTTCGGGCAAGTACAGAGGGGGGCACCGGGGAGCTGTTTTTT. Translated, it gives CASRLRASTEGGTGELFF. This chain joins TRBV19 and TRBJ2-2; D may correspond to TRBD1 or TRBD2 (6 bases each). This CDR3 is 18 amino acids long. The V gene's germline CDR1 is LNHDA and CDR2 SQIVND (reference sequence). Between the trimmed V and J ends, which lost 6 bases and 4 bases, there was a span of 24 bases.

The table lists this clonotype with many counts. This rearrangement joins TRBV7-6 to TRBJ2-1; 9 bases map to TRBD2. There are 16 residues in the CDR3. V dropped 1 base and J dropped 8; count of bases not matched to a gene: 9. Germline loops: CDR1 SGHVS, CDR2 FNYEAQ. CDR3 region: CASSLVAGASSDEQFF. In nucleotides, the CDR3 is TGTGCCAGCAGCTTAGTAGCGGGGGCCTCTTCCGATGAGCAGTTCTTC.

The rearrangement links TRBV10-1 to TRBJ2-1; D not certain. V was pared by 2 bases and J by 0 bases, with 8 bases between. Looked up from germline, CDR1 is WNHNN and CDR2 is SYGVQD (reference sequence). This CDR3 region has 15 residues. The CDR3 is CASSEGVSSYNEQFF. Written as DNA, the CDR3 is TGCGCCAGCAGTGAGGGGGTTAGCTCCTACAATGAGCAGTTCTTC.

The V and J genes are TRBV6-1 and TRBJ2-7; TRBD2 is a possible D gene (5 bases). Trimming took off 5 bases at V and 2 bases at J, with 13 bases between the two ends. The CDR3 sequence is 14 residues long. Germline V gives CDR1 MNHNS, CDR2 SASEGT. In nucleotides, the CDR3 is TGTGCCAGCAGTTATTTTAGCGCAACCTACGAGCAGTACTTC. It is translated as CASSYFSATYEQYF.

V usage is TRBV4-1 and J usage is TRBJ1-1; D might be TRBD1 (5 bases). The CDR3 runs to 16 residues. The V and J ends lost 1 base and 1 base respectively, with 13 bases between them. CDR1 and CDR2 from the germline V gene are MGHRA and YSYEKL. The CDR3 reads CASSQVGRGTNTEAFF. The CDR3 coding sequence is TGCGCCAGCAGCCAAGTAGGACGGGGCACGAACACTGAAGCTTTCTTT.

This clonotype came up a few times. The chain carries TRBV15 and TRBJ1-4; D is undetermined. Trimming left V 1 base short and J 2 bases short, with 14 bases between. In germline, CDR1 is LNHNV, CDR2 YYDKDF (reference sequence). The CDR3 is 17 amino acids. DNA of the CDR3: TGTGCCACCAGCAGAGGTCCCGGAGGGAGGACTAATGAAAAACTGTTTTTT. Protein sequence: CATSRGPGGRTNEKLFF.